The 21 T cell receptor beta chains presented below share a single source sample, sequenced in a study of blood T cells in healthy people across ages. Using a J-beta primer mix together with a sample-barcoded 5' primer, a second PCR was run for about 6 to 12 cycles. TCRdb passed the 5' RACE reads through MiXCR, listing each CDR3 protein once. Among 700,000 or so distinct CDR3 sequences listed, 40% to 50% were seen once. Sequencing was performed on blood. These TCRs come from a man of 80 years or more in good health.

With regard to this clonotype: Just one base apart from a much larger clone, this may be a read error. As DNA, the CDR3 is TGCAGCGTCGTGGATTCGAGCCGGAAGGCCCTCGGGGCAGATACGCAGTATTTT. It yields the protein CSVVDSSRKALGADTQYF. The V and J genes are TRBV29-1 and TRBJ2-3, with D tentatively TRBD2 (5 bases). This CDR3 has 18 residues. Germline CDR1 is SQVTM and CDR2 is ANQGSEA. V shed 6 bases and J shed 4 bases, with 29 bases lying between them.

This chain joins TRBV29-1 and TRBJ2-7, with D perhaps matching TRBD2 (6 bases). Per germline, CDR1 SQVTM and CDR2 ANQGSEA. This CDR3 comprises 14 residues. The V end lost 7 bases, the J end lost 7 bases, and 23 bases lay between the germline ends. CDR3: CSAGDSPVEREQYF. The CDR3 region has the DNA TGCAGCGCGGGGGACTCCCCGGTTGAAAGGGAGCAGTACTTC.

This chain links TRBV7-9 with TRBJ2-4; possibly TRBD1 or TRBD2 for D (6 bases each). Looked up from germline, CDR1 is SEHNR and CDR2 is FQNEAQ (reference sequence). This CDR3 has 17 amino acids. V lost 5 bases and J lost 1, with 18 bases in between. The chain's CDR3 is CASSLVGGREAKNIQYF. Here the CDR3 DNA reads TGTGCCAGCAGCCTAGTCGGGGGCAGGGAGGCCAAAAACATTCAGTACTTC.

The chain couples TRBV5-6 to TRBJ1-6; possible D gene TRBD1, 5 bases. From germline, CDR1 is SGHDT and CDR2 YYEEEE. CDR3 length: 14 amino acids. Trimming took off 3 bases at V and 9 bases at J, with 13 bases between the two ends. The CDR3 reads CASSWRQGTSPLHF. The CDR3 DNA reads TGTGCCAGCAGCTGGCGGCAGGGAACTTCACCCCTCCACTTT.

A few counts support this clonotype. This rearrangement joins TRBV25-1 to TRBJ1-4; TRBD1 agrees at 9 bases. Trimming cost V 8 bases and J 5 bases; bases outside gene matches: 3. This CDR3 spans 13 amino acids. Germline V gene sequence: CDR1 MGHDK, CDR2 SYGVNS. CDR3 nucleotide sequence: TGTGCCAGCGGGGACAGGGTAAATGAAAAACTGTTTTTT. It encodes CASGDRVNEKLFF.

This clonotype was recorded many times. The gene calls are TRBV27 and TRBJ2-3; D unresolved. The CDR3 is 15 amino acids. V dropped 2 bases and J dropped 0 bases, with 9 bases sitting between them. The germline V gene has CDR1 MNHEY and CDR2 SMNVEV (reference sequence). CDR3 DNA sequence: TGTGCCAGCAGTTTAAGTAGGTCTAGCACAGATACGCAGTATTTT. As protein: CASSLSRSSTDTQYF.

The chain joins TRBV27 to TRBJ1-6; D is unclear. V was clipped by 4 bases and J by 10 bases, with 11 bases between them. The CDR3 has 13 residues. CDR1 is MNHEY, CDR2 SMNVEV, per germline (reference sequence). The CDR3 loop is CASSYLSDSPLHF. The CDR3 DNA follows: TGTGCCAGCAGTTACCTCTCCGACTCACCCCTCCACTTT.

The chain employs TRBV28 and TRBJ2-7; 8 nucleotides align to TRBD2. The germline V gene encodes CDR1 MDHEN and CDR2 SYDVKM. With V trimmed by 3 bases and J by 9 bases, 10 bases remained unmatched. The CDR3 spans 14 residues. The CDR3 is CASSFVSGSGRQYF. CDR3 in DNA: TGTGCCAGCAGTTTTGTAAGCGGGAGCGGACGGCAGTACTTC.

To note about this clonotype: A read error may account for a junction end that differs from germline. The chain links TRBV7-2 to TRBJ2-1, with D possibly matching TRBD2 (5 bases). The length of the CDR3 is 17 residues. Germline CDR1 reads SGHTA; CDR2 reads FQGNSA. In DNA form, the CDR3 reads TGTGTCAGCAACGCTGAGCGGCGGGCCGTGTCCCCAAATGAGCAGTTCTTC. Its translation is CVSNAERRAVSPNEQFF.

With regard to this clonotype: This may be a read error, as it is one base from a much larger clone. The CDR3 here is CASAREGAADMQYF. CDR3 nucleotides: TGTGCCAGCGCAAGAGAGGGGGCGGCAGATATGCAGTATTTT. The chain is built from TRBV28 and TRBJ2-3; 7 bases are shared with TRBD1. The germline V gene has CDR1 MDHEN and CDR2 SYDVKM. The CDR3 extends over 14 amino acids.

There are a few counts of this clonotype. The gene calls are TRBV9 and TRBJ2-3; 10 bases fit TRBD2. Germline V gene lookup returns CDR1 SGDLS and CDR2 YYNGEE. V was pared by 2 bases and J by 0 bases, with 3 bases of the junction left unmatched. This CDR3 spans 16 amino acids. DNA of the CDR3: TGTGCCAGCAGCGTGGGACTAGCGTTTAGCACAGATACGCAGTATTTT. Its protein is CASSVGLAFSTDTQYF.

This chain links TRBV25-1 with TRBJ2-3, with D unresolved. V was shortened by 2 bases and J by 4 bases, with 7 bases between the two germline ends. CDR3 length: 13 amino acids. The germline V gene encodes CDR1 MGHDK and CDR2 SYGVNS. CDR3: CASSETGADTQYF. The DNA of the CDR3 is TGTGCCAGCAGTGAAACCGGCGCAGATACGCAGTATTTT.

The chain combines TRBV11-2 with TRBJ2-1; 7 bases are a match to TRBD2. The V gene's germline CDR1 is SGHAT and CDR2 FQNNGV. This CDR3 has 16 amino acids. V trimming: 1 base; J trimming: 2 bases; junction bases outside the gene matches: 5. The CDR3 loop reads CASSLGLAATYNEQFF. In nucleotides, the CDR3 is TGTGCCAGCAGCTTAGGGCTAGCGGCAACCTACAATGAGCAGTTCTTC.

The chain links TRBV7-2 to TRBJ2-6; no clear D gene. The CDR3 is 15 residues long. The V and J ends lost 5 bases and 2 bases respectively, with 10 bases between them. Germline assignment: CDR1 SGHTA and CDR2 FQGNSA. The CDR3 region is CASSPRITGANVLTF. The DNA of the CDR3 is TGTGCCAGCAGCCCAAGAATAACTGGGGCCAACGTCCTGACTTTC.

V gene TRBV4-1 combines with J gene TRBJ1-2; D is ambiguous. Deletions cut 1 base from V and 6 bases from J, with 21 bases between. Germline-derived CDR1 and CDR2 are MGHRA and YSYEKL. The CDR3 length is 17 residues. The CDR3 region has the DNA TGCGCCAGCAGCCAAGCTCACCAGTTTATAGGGAGAGATGGCTACACCTTC. This codes for CASSQAHQFIGRDGYTF.

This clonotype was observed a single time. The V gene is TRBV7-3, the J gene TRBJ2-1; 10 bases align to TRBD2. Germline CDR1 is SGHTA and CDR2 is FQGTGA. This CDR3 contains 19 residues. The J segment lost 2 bases and the V segment lost 1 base, leaving 11 bases of the junction unmatched. DNA of the CDR3: TGTGCCAGCAGCTTAATTCCTAGCGGGAGAAGAGGGACCTACAATGAGCAGTTCTTC. It is translated as CASSLIPSGRRGTYNEQFF.

In regard to this clonotype: A read error may be the cause here, since a much bigger clone is one base away. V is TRBV6-2 or TRBV6-3 and J is TRBJ2-7; 10 bases are a match to TRBD1. Germline V CDR1 and CDR2: MNHEY, SVGEGT. This CDR3 comprises 15 residues. DNA of the CDR3: TGTGCCAGCAGTAGCCGGGGACAGGGGTCCTCCGAGCAGTACTTC. Translated: CASSSRGQGSSEQYF.

This clonotype was seen more than once but under ten times. The chain joins TRBV24-1 to TRBJ1-2; no clear D gene. Germline assignment: CDR1 KGHDR and CDR2 SFDVKD. Trimming stripped 1 base from V and 2 bases from J, with 4 bases between. The CDR3 spans 13 residues. In nucleotides, the CDR3 is TGTGCCACCAGTGATTTCAGGAACTATGGCTACACCTTC. The encoded protein is CATSDFRNYGYTF.

The table lists this clonotype with a few counts. This chain links TRBV6-2 or TRBV6-3 with TRBJ1-1; possibly TRBD1 for D (6 bases). The germline gives CDR1 MNHEY, CDR2 SVGEGT. The V end lost 6 bases, the J end lost 10 bases, and 18 bases lay between the germline ends. The CDR3 covers 13 residues. CDR3 loop: CASSLTGPSRAFF. The CDR3 region has the DNA TGTGCCAGCAGCCTCACAGGGCCGTCGCGAGCTTTCTTT.

This sequence joins TRBV7-4 and TRBJ1-2; 8 positions match TRBD1. This CDR3 spans 18 amino acids. Germline assignment: CDR1 SGHVT and CDR2 SQSDAQ. J was trimmed by 3 bases and V by 2 bases; bases with no gene match: 14. The CDR3 sequence is CASSLKAKGTGHYYGYTF. The DNA of the CDR3 is TGTGCCAGCAGCTTAAAGGCCAAGGGGACAGGACATTACTATGGCTACACCTTC.

The chain combines TRBV20-1 with TRBJ1-4; 7 bases map to TRBD1. The length of the CDR3 is 14 residues. The V gene's germline CDR1 is DFQATT and CDR2 SNEGSKA (reference sequence). Unmatched junction bases numbered 13, after V lost 6 bases and J lost 9 bases. The CDR3 DNA sequence: TGCAGTGCGACGCGGACAGGACGGAATAAAAAACTGTTTTTT. The encoded protein is CSATRTGRNKKLFF.